The 11 T cell receptor beta chains reported below all come from one sample, sequenced in a study of blood T cells in healthy people across ages. A second PCR of roughly 7 to 11 cycles used a sample-barcoded 5' primer and a J-beta primer mix. TCRdb itself ran the 5' RACE reads through MiXCR, one entry per CDR3 protein. The sample includes hundreds of thousands of distinct CDR3 sequences, around three fifths of them seen just once. The sequencing input was blood. The origin of the receptors is a man in his 60s in good health.

The rearrangement joins TRBV10-3 to TRBJ1-2, with TRBD1 as a possible D gene (5 bases). CDR3 size: 15 residues. V shed 6 bases and J shed 4 bases, with 18 bases lying between them. Per the germline V gene, CDR1 is ENHRY and CDR2 is SYGVKD. The CDR3 is CAIRERDDPTYGYTF. Here the CDR3 DNA reads TGTGCCATCAGAGAAAGGGACGACCCAACCTATGGCTACACCTTC.

The J gene is TRBJ2-7, the V gene TRBV7-2, with 8 bases fitting TRBD2. J lost 3 bases, V lost 5 bases, and 6 bases had no gene match. Germline V CDR1 and CDR2: SGHTA, FQGNSA. There are 14 residues in the CDR3. The CDR3 loop reads CASSPGGVGYEQYF. The CDR3, as DNA: TGTGCCAGCAGCCCGGGGGGGGTTGGCTACGAGCAGTACTTC.

The chain employs TRBV10-3 and TRBJ2-4; possible D gene TRBD2, 6 bases. The end of the DNA aligns better with TRBJ2-7, so the J call may be wrong. Germline values: CDR1 ENHRY, CDR2 SYGVKD. CDR3 length: 16 amino acids. The CDR3 DNA is TGTGCCATCAGTGACAATGGGAGGACCCCCCAGGGCGAGCAGTACTTC. It codes for CAISDNGRTPQGEQYF.

The gene calls are TRBV20-1 and TRBJ2-5; the match to TRBD2 covers 7 bases. This CDR3 is built from 15 residues. Germline-derived CDR1 and CDR2 are DFQATT and SNEGSKA (reference sequence). V gave up 5 bases and J gave up 1 base; unmatched junction bases: 10. The CDR3 DNA sequence: TGCAGTGCTCCCCCCGGGGCTAGCGGCCAAGAGACCCAGTACTTC. Amino acid sequence: CSAPPGASGQETQYF.

This rearrangement joins TRBV3-1 to TRBJ2-5; D might be TRBD2 (6 bases). Germline loops: CDR1 LGHDT, CDR2 YNNKEL (reference sequence). The CDR3 length is 13 residues. With 6 bases removed from V and 4 bases from J, the gap between germline ends came to 12 bases. CDR3 sequence: CASRNPGGETQYF. CDR3 DNA sequence: TGTGCCAGCAGAAACCCCGGGGGAGAGACCCAGTACTTC.

This chain links TRBV5-4 with TRBJ2-2, with 8 bases matching TRBD2. Losses at the gene ends were 5 bases for V and 6 bases for J; bases not matched to a gene: 3. This CDR3 has 13 residues. Germline CDR1 and CDR2: SGHNT and YYREEE (reference sequence). CDR3 sequence: CASSGTSAGELFF. DNA of the CDR3: TGTGCCAGCAGTGGGACTAGTGCCGGGGAGCTGTTTTTT.

This clonotype was picked up a small number of times. The chain combines TRBV7-2 with TRBJ2-1, with D possibly being TRBD2 (5 bases). Trimming pared 7 bases from V and 2 bases from J, leaving 15 bases between. CDR3 length: 15 amino acids. Per germline, CDR1 SGHTA and CDR2 FQGNSA. The CDR3 is CASTAGDGPYNEQFF. CDR3 sequence (DNA): TGTGCCAGCACCGCGGGCGACGGCCCCTACAATGAGCAGTTCTTC.

The J gene is TRBJ2-3, the V gene TRBV12-3 or TRBV12-4, with D perhaps being TRBD1 or TRBD2 (7 bases each). The V end lost 6 bases, the J end lost 5 bases, and 12 bases lay between the germline ends. The CDR3 length is 13 residues. CDR3 region: CASRGQRGDTQYF. The CDR3, as DNA: TGTGCCAGCAGGGGACAGCGGGGAGATACGCAGTATTTT.

The chain employs TRBV6-5 and TRBJ1-4; 12 bases are a match to TRBD1. The CDR3 is 15 residues long. Germline V gene data show CDR1 as MNHEY and CDR2 as SVGAGI. Trimming cost V 6 bases and J 7 bases; bases outside gene matches: 6. The CDR3 loop is CASRRDRGQVEKLFF. In DNA form, the CDR3 reads TGTGCCAGCAGACGGGACAGGGGGCAGGTTGAAAAACTGTTTTTT.

This clonotype has more than one count but fewer than ten. The chain employs TRBV29-1 and TRBJ1-1; possibly TRBD1 for D (5 bases). V shed 6 bases and J shed 8 bases, with 13 bases lying between them. The CDR3 totals 11 residues. Germline lookup yields CDR1 SQVTM and CDR2 ANQGSEA. CDR3 protein: CSVPSTVEAFF. In DNA form, the CDR3 reads TGCAGCGTCCCTTCGACAGTAGAAGCTTTCTTT.

V and J are TRBV6-6 and TRBJ2-1, with D maybe TRBD1 (6 bases). V lost 0 bases, J lost 5 bases, and 14 bases lay in between. Germline V gene lookup returns CDR1 MNHNY and CDR2 SVGAGI (reference sequence). The CDR3 is 16 residues long. For the CDR3, the DNA is TGTGCCAGCAGTTACTCGAGGGGGACGGAGAACAATGAGCAGTTCTTC. Amino acids: CASSYSRGTENNEQFF.